This T cell receptor beta chain was found in a study of shared clonotypes between healthy human individuals. Whole-study context: For every donor, three CD4 naive, three CD4 memory, two CD8 naive and one CD8 memory plates were used.

Of note for this clone: Its antigen remains unknown.

The assay was run at deep level. Method: immunoSEQ multiplex PCR; TCRdb's copy keeps in-frame clones and lacks some. The sample records around 1.9 million clones, under 95% being singletons. Naive CD8 populations comprised CD45RO-negative cells positively selected for CCR7, excluding terminally differentiated effector memory CD45RA+ cells. Whole-study findings and limits: Inspection by rarefaction showed sorted-subset sequencing to be incomplete despite large depth.

This receptor was identified in a man aged 18 to 29 in good health. Some clones in this sample may be carry-over from other donors' samples. Sequencing was done on a sample of naive CD8+ T cells from PBMCs.

DNA for the CDR3: TGTGCCAGCAGCTTGGGGGTTAGCGGGAGTAGGAATGAGCAGTTCTTC. It codes for CASSLGVSGSRNEQFF. The chain joins TRBV5-4 to TRBJ2-1, with 9 bases that match TRBD2. CDR3 size: 16 residues. Germline V lookup: CDR1 SGHNT, CDR2 YYREEE (reference sequence). Trimming cost V 0 bases and J 7 bases; bases outside gene matches: 8.